This T cell receptor beta chain came from a study of radiotherapy plus CTLA-4 blockade in lung cancer (dated by TCRdb to about 2018). With regard to the full study: Objective responses were observed in 15% to 20% of enrolled patients, and disease control was achieved in less than 40%.

As to this clone: Which antigen it targets is not known. No much larger clone exists at a distance of one base, and base qualities are not known.

Library preparation used the immunoSEQ multiplex PCR assay. Drawn from immuneACCESS, this table holds only the in-frame rearrangements with V and J called that TCRdb kept. Clones are partly lost; checked studies trace under half to an unresolved V gene and leave the rest unexplained. The sample table holds 30,000 or so clones, of which approximately 80% were seen once. The ten biggest clones cover around 7.5% of the sample. The study evaluated CTLA-4 blockade (ipilimumab) given together with focal radiation therapy in patients who had chemo-refractory metastatic non-small-cell lung cancer. At the junction V is shortened by 1 base and J by 0 bases; bases outside the gene matches: 6. The germline V gene (reference sequence) provides CDR1 LNHNV and CDR2 YYDKDF. Including the terminal cysteine and phenylalanine, the CDR3 comprises 17 residues. Only CDR3 DNA is held: 51 bases, read in frame from base 1.

General findings and caveats noted by the study authors: After treatment with radiotherapy and ipilimumab, TCR clones that came from tumors expanded in the peripheral blood. The strongest predictors of response, as reported, were early dynamic changes in blood T cell clones along with a rise in serum interferon-beta after radiation.

Recombination joined TRBV15 with TRBJ1-1, and 9 junction bases match TRBD1. This clonotype was obtained from a human donor with non-small cell lung cancer who had stable disease on radiotherapy plus ipilimumab. This material consisted of peripheral blood, taken from a patient treated with radiotherapy plus ipilimumab. The CDR3 sequence is CATSRVTGGRLNTEAFF. The bases are TGTGCCACCAGCAGAGTTACAGGGGGCAGGTTGAACACTGAAGCTTTCTTT. The variable domain in full, with residues beyond the CDR3 obtained from the reference TRBV15 and TRBJ1-1 genes, is DAMVIQNPRYQVTQFGKPVTLSCSQTLNHNVMYWYQQKSSQAPKLLFHYYDKDFNNEADTPDNFQSRRPNTSFCFLDIRSPGLGDTAMYLCATSRVTGGRLNTEAFFGQGTRLTVV.